In this sample, the clone carrying this T cell receptor beta chain turned up many times. Its antigen is not known. The authors ran a second PCR of about 6 to 11 cycles using a sample-barcoded 5' primer and a J-beta primer mix. TCRdb analysed the 5' RACE reads with MiXCR anew, one entry per CDR3 protein. This sample has roughly 640,000 distinct CDR3 sequences; less than 35% occur once, and the top ten carry 15% to 19%. These data come from a study of blood T cells in healthy people across ages. Study-wide points: A roughly linear age-dependent decrease characterized TCR beta diversity per million T cells.

This TCR was recovered from a woman aged 80 or older in good health. The source material was blood.

Here the CDR3 reads CASSDAGARETQYF. The CDR3 DNA sequence: TGCGCCAGCAGCGATGCAGGGGCTAGAGAGACCCAGTACTTC. V gene TRBV5-1 combines with J gene TRBJ2-5; tentative D call: TRBD1 (6 bases). The CDR3 runs to 14 residues. Germline values: CDR1 SGHRS, CDR2 YFSETQ. V dropped 4 bases and J dropped 4 bases, with 14 bases sitting between them.